This passage covers 20 T cell receptor beta chains from one sample sequenced in a study of blood T cell repertoires in COVID-19. The repertoire was sequenced with immunoSEQ multiplex PCR; TCRdb's copy has only in-frame clones and lacks some. The sample includes 87,000 or so clones, 70% to 85% of them seen just once. Sequencing used peripheral blood. Receptors were obtained from a woman of 80 years or more with COVID-19, enrolled during active disease.

The chain carries TRBV11-2 and TRBJ2-1, with TRBD2 matching over 7 bases. The CDR3 runs to 14 residues. The germline V gene has CDR1 SGHAT and CDR2 FQNNGV. Trimming removed 3 bases from V and 3 bases from J; junction bases left unmatched: 2. CDR3 DNA: TGTGCCAGCAGCTTTCGGGGGGACTACAATGAGCAGTTCTTC. It encodes CASSFRGDYNEQFF.

The chain joins TRBV7-8 to TRBJ2-6, with 7 bases that match TRBD2. Germline V gene sequence: CDR1 SGHVS, CDR2 FQNEAQ. The length of the CDR3 is 18 residues. V shed 5 bases, J shed 0 bases, and the junction held 10 bases outside the gene matches. CDR3 residues: CASSLPWGGTSGANVLTF. The CDR3 bases are TGTGCCAGCAGCCTACCGTGGGGAGGGACCTCTGGGGCCAACGTCCTGACTTTC.

This rearrangement joins TRBV24-1 to TRBJ2-3; D is unresolved. Trimming stripped 4 bases from V and 4 bases from J, with 8 bases between. The CDR3 is 13 residues long. Germline values: CDR1 KGHDR, CDR2 SFDVKD. The chain's CDR3 is CATSDQSPDTQYF. The CDR3 DNA reads as TGTGCCACCAGTGACCAGTCACCAGATACGCAGTATTTT.

This chain uses TRBV7-3 with TRBJ1-1; D unclear. CDR1 and CDR2 (germline): SGHTA, FQGTGA. V was pared by 1 base and J by 5 bases, with 17 bases between. The CDR3 loop spans 16 amino acids. The CDR3 protein is CASSLMPVAGETEAFF. CDR3 nucleotides: TGTGCCAGCAGCTTAATGCCAGTGGCAGGTGAAACTGAAGCTTTCTTT.

As to this clone: Other DNA sequences in this specimen translate into the identical CDR3. The chain combines TRBV18 with TRBJ2-7; D is uncertain. The CDR3 is 14 residues long. V lost 3 bases to trimming and J lost 2 bases, with 11 bases between them. Germline CDR1 is KGHSH and CDR2 is LQKENI. The CDR3 DNA sequence: TGTGCCAGCTCACCCGGTCGAGAACCCTACGAGCAGTACTTC. Amino acids: CASSPGREPYEQYF.

V usage is TRBV2 and J usage is TRBJ2-2; D not certain. The length of the CDR3 is 13 residues. V shed 4 bases and J shed 7 bases, with 10 bases lying between them. Germline CDR1 reads SNHLY; CDR2 reads FYNNEI. CDR3 sequence: CASSVSWSGELFF. The CDR3 coding sequence is TGTGCCAGCAGTGTATCTTGGAGCGGGGAGCTGTTTTTT.

The J gene is TRBJ1-1, the V gene TRBV15, with TRBD1 matching over 8 bases. Germline values: CDR1 LNHNV, CDR2 YYDKDF (reference sequence). Trimming removed 1 base from V and 0 bases from J; junction bases left unmatched: 4. The CDR3 has 16 residues. DNA of the CDR3: TGTGCCACCAGCAGAGGGACAGGGAGGATGAACACTGAAGCTTTCTTT. The encoded protein is CATSRGTGRMNTEAFF.

J is TRBJ1-1 and V is TRBV3-1 (or the pseudogene TRBV3-2); possibly TRBD1 for D (5 bases). The CDR3 contains 12 residues. Germline CDR1 reads LGHDT; CDR2 reads YNNKEL (reference sequence). Deletions cut 1 base from V and 11 bases from J, with 11 bases between. CDR3 region: CASSQGQGMAFF. CDR3 coding DNA: TGTGCCAGCAGCCAAGGGCAGGGAATGGCTTTCTTT.

DNA of the CDR3: TGTGCCAGCAGCCGCGTGGGGGGGTCCTCCTACGAGCAGTACTTC. Protein sequence: CASSRVGGSSYEQYF. The V gene is TRBV6-6, the J gene TRBJ2-7; 7 bases map to TRBD2. Per the germline V gene, CDR1 is MNHNY and CDR2 is SVGAGI (reference sequence). Trimming at V came to 6 bases and at J to 0 bases, leaving 8 bases not matched to a gene. The CDR3 extends over 15 amino acids.

This chain joins TRBV9 and TRBJ1-2; no firm D call. The CDR3 contains 12 residues. Germline values: CDR1 SGDLS, CDR2 YYNGEE. V lost 0 bases and J 6 bases, leaving 6 bases between the germline ends. CDR3 coding DNA: TGTGCCAGCAGCGTAGGCTCAGATGGCTACACCTTC. It encodes CASSVGSDGYTF.

The rearrangement uses TRBV28 and TRBJ1-2; TRBD1 might be the D (6 bases). Trimming removed 6 bases from V and 5 bases from J, with 10 bases in between. Per germline, CDR1 MDHEN and CDR2 SYDVKM. The CDR3 has 12 amino acids. For the CDR3, the DNA is TGTGCCAGCAGAGGCGGACAGTATGGCTACACCTTC. The encoded protein is CASRGGQYGYTF.

This sequence joins TRBV7-3 and TRBJ2-5; 14 bases fit TRBD2. The germline V gene encodes CDR1 SGHTA and CDR2 FQGTGA. Germline trimming cut 5 bases from V and 1 base from J; bases unmatched to any gene: 3. The length of the CDR3 is 16 residues. DNA of the CDR3: TGTGCCAGCAGCATCGGGACTAGCGGGGGCCAAGAGACCCAGTACTTC. This translates into CASSIGTSGGQETQYF.

The chain joins TRBV15 to TRBJ1-1; a weak D match, TRBD1 (5 bases). Trimming left V 1 base short and J 0 bases short, with 9 bases between. The germline CDR1 and CDR2 sequences are LNHNV and YYDKDF (reference sequence). The CDR3 length is 15 residues. The CDR3 DNA reads as TGTGCCACCAGCAGAGGTGGGGCTATGAACACTGAAGCTTTCTTT. Its protein is CATSRGGAMNTEAFF.

This sequence joins TRBV3-1 (or the pseudogene TRBV3-2) and TRBJ1-2; TRBD1 agrees at 9 bases. V dropped 4 bases and J dropped 5; count of bases not matched to a gene: 2. Germline V gives CDR1 LGHDT, CDR2 YNNKEL (reference sequence). The CDR3 contains 13 residues. CDR3 coding DNA: TGTGCCAGCAGCCTTGGACAGGGGTATGGCTACACCTTC. This sequence encodes CASSLGQGYGYTF.

The chain employs TRBV2 and TRBJ2-7, with a tentative D call TRBD2 (6 bases). This CDR3 has 13 amino acids. The germline V and J ends were trimmed by 5 bases and 7 bases, with 15 bases remaining between them. Per germline, CDR1 SNHLY and CDR2 FYNNEI. The CDR3 region has the DNA TGTGCCAGCAGTATTCAGGAGGGTGGAGAGCAGTACTTC. Its protein is CASSIQEGGEQYF.

The J gene is TRBJ1-1, the V gene TRBV4-2; D ambiguous. Per germline, CDR1 LGHNA and CDR2 YNFKEQ. Trimming left V 1 base short and J 0 bases short, with 6 bases between. The CDR3 loop spans 14 amino acids. The CDR3 reads CASSQGQVNTEAFF. CDR3 in DNA: TGTGCCAGCAGCCAAGGGCAGGTGAACACTGAAGCTTTCTTT.

The chain links TRBV29-1 to TRBJ2-2, with D uncertain. The CDR3 runs 13 residues. Germline lookup yields CDR1 SQVTM and CDR2 ANQGSEA. V lost 0 bases, J lost 4 bases, and 6 bases lay in between. The CDR3 bases are TGCAGCGTTGAAGAGCGGTTCACCGGGGAGCTGTTTTTT. Translation: CSVEERFTGELFF.

In this sample, this clone turned up once. CDR3 DNA: TGCGCCAGCAGTGACTACGGGCGTGGCAGGGGAGAGTTCGACTATGGCTACACCTTC. It codes for CASSDYGRGRGEFDYGYTF. The gene calls are TRBV10-2 and TRBJ1-2, with D perhaps matching TRBD1 (6 bases). This CDR3 comprises 19 residues. V was pared by 3 bases and J by 3 bases, with 26 bases between. Germline values: CDR1 WSHSY, CDR2 SAAADI.

Remarks on this clone: Other DNA sequences from this sample encode an identical CDR3 as well. The chain is built from TRBV5-6 and TRBJ2-5; the match to TRBD1 covers 9 bases. Germline-derived CDR1 and CDR2 are SGHDT and YYEEEE. The CDR3 is made up of 14 amino acids. V was pared by 4 bases and J by 1 base, with 2 bases of the junction left unmatched. The CDR3 DNA reads TGTGCCAGCAGCCGACAGGGGGGCCAAGAGACCCAGTACTTC. The encoded protein is CASSRQGGQETQYF.

V is TRBV11-2 and J is TRBJ2-2; D may be TRBD1 (7 bases). CDR1 and CDR2 (germline): SGHAT, FQNNGV. V lost 4 bases, J lost 3 bases, and 15 bases lay in between. The CDR3 has 16 residues. CDR3 loop: CASSSRQGGDTGELFF. The CDR3 nucleotides are TGTGCCAGCAGCTCCAGACAGGGCGGGGACACCGGGGAGCTGTTTTTT.